This TCR beta chain comes out of a study of STAT5B mutations in CD4+ large granular lymphocyte leukemia. Study findings and constraints: Main leukemic clonotypes were patient-specific, but about 26% appeared at low frequency elsewhere. 8/27 top patient clones versus 2/35 control clones were TRBV06-family.

This CDR3 is 16 amino acids long. V gave up 4 bases and J gave up 0 bases; unmatched junction bases: 5. CDR1 and CDR2 (germline): MNHEY, SVGAGI. This was a survey-level run. Authors' data handling: Productive clonotypes were detectable down to 2.59 x 10-5 frequency. Sequenced by immunoSEQ multiplex PCR; TCRdb stores in-frame clones only, minus some. Clone size and V and J calls were adopted from that table, with D and trimming inferred from the DNA. The sample contains roughly 34,000 clones, roughly 79% of which appear only once. A note on this clone: Its antigen is unknown.

The sequence came from a human donor in good health. Sample: CD4+ T cells from blood buffy coats. The chain couples TRBV6-5 to TRBJ1-3, with TRBD1 identical over 8 bases. This CDR3 is CASSSRTGNSGNTIYF. Written as DNA, the CDR3 is TGTGCCAGCAGTTCGCGGACAGGGAACTCTGGAAACACCATATATTTT.